This TCR beta chain comes out of a study of blood T cell repertoires in COVID-19. Trimming removed 2 bases from V and 4 bases from J, with 14 bases in between. In germline, CDR1 is KGHDR, CDR2 SFDVKD. This CDR3 has 16 amino acids. Original analysis: Nucleated cell counts were estimated from reference gene primer amplification. Libraries were prepared by immunoSEQ multiplex PCR; TCRdb keeps only in-frame clonotypes and omits some of them. For V, J and clone size, that table is used; D and trimming come from the DNA. The table has some 200,000 clones, roughly 85% seen once; the top ten hold approximately 21%.

The sequence was collected from a man in his fifties or sixties with active or convalescent COVID-19. The specimen was peripheral blood. The chain carries TRBV24-1 and TRBJ2-1; D is perhaps TRBD1 (6 bases). The CDR3 DNA follows: TGTGCCACCAGTGATTCTTCGACAGGAGAATACAATGAGCAGTTCTTC. Its protein is CATSDSSTGEYNEQFF.